These 2 T cell receptor beta chains were sequenced from one sample in a study of CD8 T cells in Susac syndrome. RNA, at about 0.5 to 1 ug, was reverse transcribed with random hexamers. TCRdb ran MiXCR on the immunoSEQ multiplex PCR reads and lists one entry per CDR3 protein. The table includes under 150,000 distinct CDR3 sequences, nearly 97% detected once. Sequencing was done on a sample of CD4+ T cells from PBMCs. Source of these receptors: a human donor with Susac syndrome.

The gene calls are TRBV3-1 and TRBJ2-2; no reliable D call. This CDR3 comprises 13 residues. Germline values: CDR1 LGHDT, CDR2 YNNKEL (reference sequence). The V end lost 8 bases, the J end lost 0 bases, and 7 bases lay between the germline ends. CDR3 coding DNA: TGTGCCAGCCGGAGCCCGAACACCGGGGAGCTGTTTTTT. Protein: CASRSPNTGELFF.

V gene TRBV2 combines with J gene TRBJ2-5; D remains ambiguous. CDR1 and CDR2 from the germline V gene are SNHLY and FYNNEI. CDR3 length equals 13 residues. The V end was cut by 3 bases, the J end by 6 bases, with 11 bases between. CDR3 amino acids: CASSDGVGKTQYF. The CDR3 DNA reads TGTGCCAGCAGTGATGGGGTAGGAAAGACCCAGTACTTC.